A selection of T cell receptor beta chains follows, all from one sample in a study of T cells expressing NK-cell markers. From its re-call of the 5' RACE reads, TCRdb lists each CDR3 protein once, without DNA. The table for this sample gives more than 400,000 distinct CDR3 sequences. Material for sequencing was blood T cells: a sorted CD56 or NKG2C T cell subset, CD4+ or CD8+ T cells, or bulk PBMC T cells (not recorded which). These receptors all stem from a woman between 18 and 69 years old in good health. CDR3s include the opening cysteine and the closing phenylalanine or tryptophan.

TRBJ2-4,TRBV20-1,CSAMGAKNIQYF
TRBJ2-2,TRBV19,CASRRDRVTGELFF
TRBJ2-7,TRBV20-1,CSASYPYQGPYEQYF
TRBJ2-5,TRBV7-2,CASAIQGGETQYF
TRBJ2-2,TRBV29-1,CNVGYFGELFF
TRBJ2-5,TRBV12-3/TRBV12-4,CASSFTSSETQYF
TRBJ1-4,TRBV12-3/TRBV12-4,CASSLGDREVEKLFF
TRBJ2-7,TRBV10-3,CAISPLAGRKSSYEQYF
TRBJ1-3,TRBV20-1,CSARDPSGNTIYF
TRBJ1-5,TRBV12-3/TRBV12-4,CASSLGDRGNQPQHF
TRBJ2-5,TRBV24-1,CATSDPYAFPLQETQYF
TRBJ2-2,TRBV7-2,CASSKRTGGIGELFF
TRBJ2-7,TRBV5-1,CASSPPSDEQYF
TRBJ2-1,TRBV6-1,CTTQNRDIRDNEQFF
TRBJ2-7,TRBV2,CASRPNLEQYF
TRBJ2-2,TRBV20-1,CSASPRGTTGELFF
TRBJ1-5,TRBV24-1,CATTGLRTQHF
TRBJ1-5,TRBV29-1,CSVELGSNQPQHF
TRBJ2-1,TRBV7-8,CASSWDRGNEQFF
TRBJ1-2,TRBV7-9,CASSSTDRDGYGYTF
TRBJ2-5,TRBV20-1,CSVGPPQETQYF
TRBJ2-3,TRBV28,CATKRDLADTQYF
TRBJ2-1,TRBV7-2,CASSSGGSYNEQFF
TRBJ1-1,TRBV18,CASSFGQGSNTEAFF
TRBJ1-2,TRBV20-1,CSARYRDGYTF
TRBJ2-2,TRBV20-1,CSAPTSGRASGELFF
TRBJ2-3,TRBV20-1,CSAYLRTYTDTQYF
TRBJ2-4,TRBV7-2,CASSLRASGLAKNIQYF
TRBJ2-1,TRBV7-7,CASSRGSSYNEQFF
TRBJ2-3,TRBV6-1,CASKGRLAQQDTQYF
TRBJ2-5,TRBV7-6,CASGAGGWETQYF